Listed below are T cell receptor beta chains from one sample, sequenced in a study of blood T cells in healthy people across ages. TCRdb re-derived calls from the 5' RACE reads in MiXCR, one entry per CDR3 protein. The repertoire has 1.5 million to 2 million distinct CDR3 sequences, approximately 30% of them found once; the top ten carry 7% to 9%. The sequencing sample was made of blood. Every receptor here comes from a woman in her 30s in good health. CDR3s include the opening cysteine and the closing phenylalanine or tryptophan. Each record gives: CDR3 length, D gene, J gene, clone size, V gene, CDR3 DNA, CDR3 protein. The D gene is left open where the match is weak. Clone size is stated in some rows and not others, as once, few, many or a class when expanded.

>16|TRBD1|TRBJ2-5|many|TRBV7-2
TGTGCCAGCAGCCCTCGCCTGACAGGGGGCACGGAGACCCAGTACTTC
CASSPRLTGGTETQYF
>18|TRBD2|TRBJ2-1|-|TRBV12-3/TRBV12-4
TGTGCCAGCAGTTCACTACGACTAGCCCAGAGCTCCTACAATGAGCAGTTCTTC
CASSSLRLAQSSYNEQFF
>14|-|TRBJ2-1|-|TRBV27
TGTGCCAGCAGGTCGGTGGGGGGGCAGGATGAGCAGTTCTTC
CASRSVGGQDEQFF
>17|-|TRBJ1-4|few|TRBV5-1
TGCGCCAGCAGCTTGGCTGGGGTTAGTGCAACTAATGAAAAACTGTTTTTT
CASSLAGVSATNEKLFF
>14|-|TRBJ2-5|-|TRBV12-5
TGTGCTAGTACCAGGAGCAGAACTCAGGAGACCCAGTACTTC
CASTRSRTQETQYF
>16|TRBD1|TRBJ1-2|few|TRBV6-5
TGTGCCAGCAGTTCGACCGGGACAGCTAATAACTATGGCTACACCTTC
CASSSTGTANNYGYTF
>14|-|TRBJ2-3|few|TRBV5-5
TGTGCCAGCAGGTTCTCGCAATTCTCGGATACGCAGTATTTT
CASRFSQFSDTQYF
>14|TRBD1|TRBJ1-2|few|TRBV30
TGTGCCTGGATGCCGGGACAGGGGGCGGTTGGCTACACCTTC
CAWMPGQGAVGYTF
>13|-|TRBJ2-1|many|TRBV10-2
TGCGCCAGCAGGCGAGGGGCGGACAATGAGCAGTTCTTC
CASRRGADNEQFF
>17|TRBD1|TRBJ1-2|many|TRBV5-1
TGCGCCAGCAGCTCAGGAGGACAGGGGACGACTAACTATGGCTACACCTTC
CASSSGGQGTTNYGYTF
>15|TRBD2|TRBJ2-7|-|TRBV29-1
TGCAGCGTTGTCGAGCGCGGGAGGCAAACCTACGAGCAGTACTTC
CSVVERGRQTYEQYF
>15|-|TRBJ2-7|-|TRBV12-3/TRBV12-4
TGTGCCAGCAGTTTAAACCCTCGGTCCAACAATGAGCAGTACTTC
CASSLNPRSNNEQYF
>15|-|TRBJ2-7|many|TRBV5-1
TGCGCCAGCAGCTTGGGCTCAGGGGATACTTACGAGCAGTACTTC
CASSLGSGDTYEQYF
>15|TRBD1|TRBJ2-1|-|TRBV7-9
TGTGCCAGCAGCTTCGGACAGGGCAATCTCGATGAGCAGTTCTTC
CASSFGQGNLDEQFF
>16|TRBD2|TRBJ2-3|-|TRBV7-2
TGTGCCAGCAGCTTCCGGACTAGCGCGAACTCAGATACGCAGTATTTT
CASSFRTSANSDTQYF
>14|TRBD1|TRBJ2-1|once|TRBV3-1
TGTGCCAGCAGCCTCAGACAGGGGGCCTATGAGCAGTTCTTC
CASSLRQGAYEQFF
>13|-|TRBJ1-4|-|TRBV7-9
TGTGCCAGCAGCTTACTGAGGGGTGAAAAACTGTTTTTT
CASSLLRGEKLFF
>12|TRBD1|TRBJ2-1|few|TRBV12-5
TGTGCTCTTCCGGGACAGTACAATGAGCAGTTCTTC
CALPGQYNEQFF
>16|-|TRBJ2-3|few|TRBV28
TGTGCCAGCGGAGGAGGGATCGGATACGGCACAGATACGCAGTATTTT
CASGGGIGYGTDTQYF
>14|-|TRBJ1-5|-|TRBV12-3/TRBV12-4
TGTGCCAGCAGTTTAAGGGGACACAATCAGCCCCAGCATTTT
CASSLRGHNQPQHF
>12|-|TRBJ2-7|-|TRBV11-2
TGTGCCAGCAGCTTAGGAGGGGGAGCGCAGTACTTC
CASSLGGGAQYF
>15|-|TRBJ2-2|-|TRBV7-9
TGTGCCAGCAGCCGAGAGGGGAAATACACCGGGGAGCTGTTTTTT
CASSREGKYTGELFF
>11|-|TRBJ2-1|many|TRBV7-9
TGTGCCAGCACGCGGGCTGGTGAGCAGTTCTTC
CASTRAGEQFF
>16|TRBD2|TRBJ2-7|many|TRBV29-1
TGCAGCGTCTACGGACTAGCGGGAGTAAGGGGCTACGAGCAGTACTTC
CSVYGLAGVRGYEQYF
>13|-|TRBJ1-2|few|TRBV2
TGTGCCAGCAGTGATATCGGGGGGAGGGGCTACACCTTC
CASSDIGGRGYTF
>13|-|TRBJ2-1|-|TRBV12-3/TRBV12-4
TGTGCCAGCAGTAACCGGGACCGTCATGAGCAGTTCTTC
CASSNRDRHEQFF
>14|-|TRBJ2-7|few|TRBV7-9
TGTGCCAGCAGCCGAGGGGCGGACTCCTACGAGCAGTACTTC
CASSRGADSYEQYF
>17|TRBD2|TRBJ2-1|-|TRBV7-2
TGTGCCAGCAGCTTTACTAGCGGGGGGGCCCGGAACAATGAGCAGTTCTTC
CASSFTSGGARNNEQFF
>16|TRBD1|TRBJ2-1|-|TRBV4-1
TGCGCCAGCAGCCAAGATCTGGGACAGATCTACAATGAGCAGTTCTTC
CASSQDLGQIYNEQFF